This TCR beta chain was identified in a study of blood T cells in healthy people across ages. At the level of the study: Capture via template switching afforded approximately one barcoded beta molecule per two T cells. Study results and caveats: Any changes in expanded clonotypes were possibly confounded, as donor CMV status remained unknown. Considered underestimates were the diversity estimates obtained from one million T cells.

For the second PCR, which ran for 7 to 11 cycles, a sample-barcoded 5' primer and a J-beta primer mix were used. MiXCR, run by TCRdb on the 5' RACE reads, gives a single entry per CDR3 protein. The data hold 700,000 to 1,000,000 distinct CDR3 sequences, with around two fifths observed a single time. V lost 4 bases to trimming and J lost 8 bases; unmatched junction nucleotides: 11. CDR3 length equals 16 residues. Germline V gene lookup returns CDR1 SGHDT and CDR2 YYEEEE. With respect to this clonotype: Antigen unknown.

This receptor was obtained from a man in his fifties or sixties in good health. Material: blood. This chain uses TRBV5-6 with TRBJ1-5; 11 nucleotides agree with TRBD1. CDR3 in amino acids: CASSRGRDRGLKPQHF. The CDR3, as DNA: TGTGCCAGCAGCAGGGGTCGGGACAGGGGGTTGAAGCCCCAGCATTTT.